This T cell receptor (beta chain) was obtained from a study of cytotoxic CD8 clonotypes in ibrutinib-treated CLL (dated by TCRdb to the early 2020s). About the full investigation: The cohort had about a dozen relapsed/refractory and around 14 treatment-naive patients; under 18 were IGHV unmutated. An average of approximately 260,000 productive templates and 80,000 to 95,000 productive rearrangements was obtained per sample. Cryopreserved peripheral blood mononuclear cells were obtained prior to treatment, at the time of response, and at either disease progression or sustained remission. Responses were partial in around 25 patients and complete in 2; after median approximately 69 months follow-up, roughly 14 stayed in remission and 12 progressed. Longitudinal samples were available for about 30% of the roughly 90 trial participants. The response samples were drawn at a median of approximately 11 months into treatment, with a range of about 6 to 36 months. Every sample from remission and from progressive disease was obtained while the patients were still on ibrutinib.

The CDR3, cysteine through phenylalanine, is 14 amino acids long. Only the CDR3 region is kept as DNA, spanning 42 bases read in frame from base 1. Between the V and J ends, shortened by 0 bases and 7 bases respectively, the junction contains 7 bases. From the germline V gene, CDR1 is ENHRY and CDR2 is SYGVKD. Paper-wide results and their limitations: Sampling times were not matched between patients in sustained remission and patients whose disease was progressing, and lymph node repertoires were not examined. At baseline, clonality was higher than in age-matched healthy donors and showed a strong correlation with circulating CD8+ T-cell counts. Public clonotypes were rare and either contracted or stayed stable during treatment, and the rise in clonality at ibrutinib response reflected the expansion of private clonotypes. At ibrutinib response clonality went up, during sustained remission it held steady, and at progression it dropped back toward baseline.

This specimen's time point label, per the study, means: approximately 11 months on ibrutinib. About 2 micrograms of genomic DNA were extracted from cryopreserved PBMCs for TCR beta library preparation. High-throughput TCR beta sequencing was performed on longitudinal blood samples from CLL patients receiving ibrutinib monotherapy. The patients were enrolled in a single-center, open-label phase 2 trial of ibrutinib monotherapy. A MiSeq instrument was used for deep resolution sequencing, which targeted depths ranging from 1 in 1 million up to 1 in 200,000 T cells, with coverage averaging 10x for each clonotype. TCR beta libraries were generated with the immunoSEQ hsTCRB Kit. As for the authors' bioinformatics: Data were analyzed with ImmunoSEQ Data Assistant and ImmunoSEQ Analyzer, with V, D and J genes assigned per IMGT definitions. Clonality was computed as one minus normalized Shannon entropy of productive rearrangement frequencies, ranging from 0 to 1. Public clonotype analysis was restricted to overrepresented clonotypes comprising at least 0.05% of each patient's repertoire. About a dozen repertoires from age-matched healthy donors, obtained from immuneACCESS, served as clonality controls. Sourced from immuneACCESS, this table was stored by TCRdb with only in-frame sequences that have V and J called. A share of the clones is absent; for the studies checked, an unresolved V gene accounts for under half, and the remainder has no known explanation. D and trimming were read from the DNA, whereas the V and J calls and clone size are those reported in that table. The sample records 150,000 to 200,000 clones, approximately 80% of which are singletons. Together, the top ten hold about 2% of the sample.

With respect to this clone: What antigen it recognizes has not been identified. The input lacks base qualities; no much larger clone sits a single base away.

Sequences were derived from PBMCs, sampled after 12 months of ibrutinib treatment. The rearrangement joined TRBV10-3 to TRBJ1-6; a tentative D match to TRBD1 spans 6 bases. The receptor's source is a human donor with chronic lymphocytic leukemia. The CDR3 region has the sequence CAISESGTNSPLHF. The DNA sequence is given as TGTGCCATCAGTGAGTCTGGGACAAATTCACCCCTCCACTTT.